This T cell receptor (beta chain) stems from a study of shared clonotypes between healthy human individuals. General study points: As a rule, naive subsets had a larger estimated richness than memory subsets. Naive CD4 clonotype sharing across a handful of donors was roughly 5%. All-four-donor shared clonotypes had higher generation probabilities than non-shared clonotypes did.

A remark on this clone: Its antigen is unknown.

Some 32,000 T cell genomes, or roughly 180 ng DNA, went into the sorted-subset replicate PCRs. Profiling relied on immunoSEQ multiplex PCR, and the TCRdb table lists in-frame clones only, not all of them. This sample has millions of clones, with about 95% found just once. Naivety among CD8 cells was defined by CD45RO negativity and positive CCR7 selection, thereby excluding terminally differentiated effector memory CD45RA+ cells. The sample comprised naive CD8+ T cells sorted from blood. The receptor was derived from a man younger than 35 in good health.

The CDR3 nucleotides are TGCAGTGGGGTAGGGGCACGCACTGAAGCTTTCTTT. Translation gives CSGVGARTEAFF. The chain uses TRBV29-1 and TRBJ1-1; a weak D match, TRBD1 (5 bases). Germline CDR1 and CDR2: SQVTM and ANQGSEA. The CDR3 is made up of 12 amino acids. Complete variable domain (other parts from reference TRBV29-1 and TRBJ1-1): SAVISQKPSRDICQRGTSLTIQCQVDSQVTMMFWYRQQPGQSLTLIATANQGSEATYESGFVIDKFPISRPNLTFSTLTVSNMSPEDSSIYLCSGVGARTEAFFGQGTRLTVV.